The sequence of this T cell receptor beta chain was determined in a study of OX40 agonist ivuxolimab in advanced cancers. In the study overall: Three patients had partial responses: one hepatocellular carcinoma, two cutaneous melanoma. Whole-study findings and limits: In the 0.1-3.0 mg/kg groups, partial responders showed among the lowest expansion. Determination of antigen specificity was not performed for the expanded peripheral T cells. Expanded clones tended on average to be more numerous among CD8+ T cells than CD4+.

Germline V gives CDR1 ENHRY, CDR2 SYGVKD. Trimming cost V 6 bases and J 1 base, with 10 bases left between them. The CDR3 contains 14 residues. The repertoire was sequenced with immunoSEQ multiplex PCR; TCRdb's copy has only in-frame clones and lacks some. The sample lists 75,000 to 100,000 clones; 87% were seen once. Note on this clone: Its cognate antigen is unknown.

The chain uses TRBV10-3 and TRBJ1-3; D perhaps matches TRBD1 (5 bases). The sequences come from CD4+ or CD8+ T cells sorted from blood, collected in a trial of the OX40 agonist ivuxolimab. The TCR comes from an adult with an advanced solid tumor such as melanoma, head and neck, liver or kidney cancer. CDR3 residues: CAISPGGSGNTIYF. The CDR3 nucleotides are TGTGCCATCAGCCCCGGGGGGTCTGGAAACACCATATATTTT.